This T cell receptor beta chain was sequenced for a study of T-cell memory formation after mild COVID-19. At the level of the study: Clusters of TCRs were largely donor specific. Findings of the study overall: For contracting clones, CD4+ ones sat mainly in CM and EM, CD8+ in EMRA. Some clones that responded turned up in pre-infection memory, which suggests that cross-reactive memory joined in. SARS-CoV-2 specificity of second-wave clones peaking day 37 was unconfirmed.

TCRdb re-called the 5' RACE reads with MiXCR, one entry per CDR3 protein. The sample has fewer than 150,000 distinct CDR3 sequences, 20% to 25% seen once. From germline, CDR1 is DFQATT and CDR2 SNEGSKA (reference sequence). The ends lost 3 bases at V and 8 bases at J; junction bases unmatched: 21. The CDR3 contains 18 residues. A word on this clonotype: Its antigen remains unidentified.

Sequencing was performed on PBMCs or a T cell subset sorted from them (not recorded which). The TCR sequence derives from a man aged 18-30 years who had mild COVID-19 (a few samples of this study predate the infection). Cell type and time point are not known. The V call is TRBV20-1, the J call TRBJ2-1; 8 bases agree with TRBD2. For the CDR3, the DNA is TGCAGTGCTAGGGCCCGGGTTCCGCAGCGGGGGCCCAGGGATGAGCAGTTCTTC. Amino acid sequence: CSARARVPQRGPRDEQFF.